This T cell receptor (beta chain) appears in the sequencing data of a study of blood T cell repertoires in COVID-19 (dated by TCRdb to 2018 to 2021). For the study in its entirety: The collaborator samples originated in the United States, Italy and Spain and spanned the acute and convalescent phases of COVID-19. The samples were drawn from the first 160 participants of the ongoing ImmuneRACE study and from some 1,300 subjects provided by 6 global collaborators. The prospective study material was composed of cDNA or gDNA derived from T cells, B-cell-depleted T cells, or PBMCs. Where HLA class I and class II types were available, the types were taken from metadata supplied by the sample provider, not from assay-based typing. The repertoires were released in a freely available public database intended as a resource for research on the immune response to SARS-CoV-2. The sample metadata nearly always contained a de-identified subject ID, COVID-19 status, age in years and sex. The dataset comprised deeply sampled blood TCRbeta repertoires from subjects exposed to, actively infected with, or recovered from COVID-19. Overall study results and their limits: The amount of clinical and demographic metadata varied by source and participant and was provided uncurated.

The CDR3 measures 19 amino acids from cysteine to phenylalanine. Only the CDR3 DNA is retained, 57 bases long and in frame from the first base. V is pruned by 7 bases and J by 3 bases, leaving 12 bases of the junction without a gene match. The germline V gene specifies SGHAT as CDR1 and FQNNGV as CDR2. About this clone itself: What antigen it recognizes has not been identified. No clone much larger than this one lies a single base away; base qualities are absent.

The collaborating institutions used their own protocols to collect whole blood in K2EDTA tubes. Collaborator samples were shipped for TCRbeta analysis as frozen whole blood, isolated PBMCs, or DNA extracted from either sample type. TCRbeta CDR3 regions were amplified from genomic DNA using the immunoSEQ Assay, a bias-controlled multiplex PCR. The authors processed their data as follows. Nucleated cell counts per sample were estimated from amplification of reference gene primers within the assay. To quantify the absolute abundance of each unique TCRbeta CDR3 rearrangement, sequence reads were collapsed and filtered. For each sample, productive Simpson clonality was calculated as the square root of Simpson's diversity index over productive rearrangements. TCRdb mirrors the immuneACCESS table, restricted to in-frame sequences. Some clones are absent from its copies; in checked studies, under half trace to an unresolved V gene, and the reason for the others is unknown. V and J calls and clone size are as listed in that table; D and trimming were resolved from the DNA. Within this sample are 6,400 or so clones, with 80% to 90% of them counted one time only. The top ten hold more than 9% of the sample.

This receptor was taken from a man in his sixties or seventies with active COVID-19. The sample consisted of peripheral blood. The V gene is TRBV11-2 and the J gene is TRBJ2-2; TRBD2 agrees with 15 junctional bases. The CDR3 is CASNFQTGTSGGYTGELFF. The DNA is TGTGCCAGCAACTTCCAGACCGGGACTAGCGGGGGGTACACCGGGGAGCTGTTTTTT.